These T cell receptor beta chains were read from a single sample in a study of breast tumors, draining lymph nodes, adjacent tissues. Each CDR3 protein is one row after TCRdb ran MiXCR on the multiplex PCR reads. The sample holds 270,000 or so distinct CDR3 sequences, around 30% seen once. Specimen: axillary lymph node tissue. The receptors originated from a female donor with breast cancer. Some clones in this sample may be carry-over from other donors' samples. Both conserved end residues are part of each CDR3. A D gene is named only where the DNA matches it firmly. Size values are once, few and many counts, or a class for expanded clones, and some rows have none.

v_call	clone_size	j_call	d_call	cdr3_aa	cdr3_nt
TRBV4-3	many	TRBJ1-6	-	CASSLTALESPLHF	TGCGCCAGCAGTCTCACAGCTTTAGAGTCACCCCTCCACTTT
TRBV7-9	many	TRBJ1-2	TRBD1	CASSFRTGYGYTF	TGTGCCAGCAGCTTCCGGACAGGCTATGGCTACACCTTC
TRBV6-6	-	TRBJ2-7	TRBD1	CASSRLDRGYSYEQYF	TGTGCCAGCAGTCGCCTGGACAGGGGTTACTCCTACGAGCAGTACTTC
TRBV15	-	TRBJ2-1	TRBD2	CATSRWGTSGSDEQFF	TGTGCCACCAGCAGATGGGGGACTAGCGGGAGCGATGAGCAGTTCTTC
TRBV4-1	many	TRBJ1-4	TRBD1	CASSQDQGATTNEKLFF	TGCGCCAGCAGCCAAGATCAGGGGGCGACAACTAATGAAAAACTGTTTTTT
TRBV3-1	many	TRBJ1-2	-	CASSQVSYGYTF	TGTGCCAGCAGCCAAGTAAGCTATGGCTACACCTTC
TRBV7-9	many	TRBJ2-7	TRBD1	CASSLKGQGPEQYF	TGTGCCAGCAGCTTAAAGGGACAGGGTCCCGAGCAGTACTTC
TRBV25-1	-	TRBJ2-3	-	CASSDPSEPYNEQYF	TGTGCCAGCAGTGACCCATCGGAGCCCTACAATGAGCAGTATTTT
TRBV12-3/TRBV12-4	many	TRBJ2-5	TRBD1	CASLTGAKTQETQYF	TGTGCCAGCCTGACAGGGGCCAAAACACAAGAGACCCAGTACTTC
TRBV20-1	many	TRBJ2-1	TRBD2	CSAAGGRMDSSYNEQFF	TGCAGTGCGGCGGGCGGGAGGATGGATTCCTCCTACAATGAGCAGTTCTTC
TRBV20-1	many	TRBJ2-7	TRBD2	CSTSDTYEQYF	TGCAGTACTAGCGACACCTACGAGCAGTACTTC
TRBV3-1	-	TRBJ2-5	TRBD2	CASSQETAGTFSQETQYF	TGTGCCAGCAGCCAAGAAACAGCGGGAACCTTCTCACAAGAGACCCAGTACTTC
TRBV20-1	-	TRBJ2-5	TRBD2	CSARSYGRGATQYF	TGCAGTGCTAGGAGTTACGGGAGGGGAGCGACCCAGTACTTC
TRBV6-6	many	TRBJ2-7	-	CASSPSGFYEQYF	TGTGCCAGCAGTCCTTCTGGGTTCTACGAGCAGTACTTC
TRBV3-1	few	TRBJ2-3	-	CASSPPTGITDTQYF	TGTGCCAGCAGCCCCCCCACGGGAATCACAGATACGCAGTATTTT
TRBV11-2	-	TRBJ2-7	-	CASSAPLDLKYYEQYF	TGTGCCAGCAGCGCGCCACTAGACCTAAAATACTACGAGCAGTACTTC
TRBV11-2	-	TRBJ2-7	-	CASRPLGTSEQYF	TGTGCCAGCAGGCCCCTGGGTACCTCCGAGCAGTACTTC
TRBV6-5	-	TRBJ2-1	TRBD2	CASSQDQGLAGYNEQFF	TGTGCCAGCAGCCAAGATCAAGGACTAGCGGGATACAATGAGCAGTTCTTC
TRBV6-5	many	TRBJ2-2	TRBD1	CASSHSGQMNTGELFF	TGTGCCAGCAGTCACTCGGGACAGATGAACACCGGGGAGCTGTTTTTT
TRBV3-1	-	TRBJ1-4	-	CASSPGQEKLFF	TGTGCCAGCAGCCCCGGACAGGAAAAACTGTTTTTT
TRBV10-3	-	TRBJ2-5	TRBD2	CAIKGATSDSAGGFKTQYF	TGTGCCATCAAGGGGGCCACCAGTGATTCAGCGGGAGGGTTTAAGACCCAGTACTTC
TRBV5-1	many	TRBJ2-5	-	CASSGETQYF	TGCGCCAGCAGTGGAGAGACCCAGTACTTC
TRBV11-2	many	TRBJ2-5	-	CASSPPLSVPGLTYQETQYF	TGTGCCAGCAGCCCCCCCCTTAGTGTTCCGGGACTTACGTACCAAGAGACCCAGTACTTC
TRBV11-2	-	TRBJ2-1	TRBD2	CASSRGLAGDNEQFF	TGTGCCAGCAGTCGAGGACTAGCGGGAGACAATGAGCAGTTCTTC
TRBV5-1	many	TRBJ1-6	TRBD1	CASSPDRGNSPLHF	TGCGCCAGCAGCCCGGACAGGGGAAATTCCCCCCTCCACTTT
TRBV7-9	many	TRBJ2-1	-	CASSLGGIPYNEQFF	TGTGCCAGCAGCTTAGGCGGGATCCCCTACAATGAGCAGTTCTTC
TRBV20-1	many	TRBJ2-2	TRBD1	CSASLGTGTGELFF	TGCAGTGCTAGTCTCGGGACAGGCACCGGGGAGCTGTTTTTT
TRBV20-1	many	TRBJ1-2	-	CSARDHGPGRGYTF	TGCAGTGCTAGAGATCACGGACCCGGGAGGGGCTACACCTTC
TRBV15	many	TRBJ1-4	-	CATSRAGGATNEKLFF	TGTGCCACCAGCAGAGCCGGAGGGGCCACTAATGAAAAACTGTTTTTT
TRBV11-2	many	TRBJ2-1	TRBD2	CASSPSGSIYNEQFF	TGTGCCAGCAGCCCAAGCGGGAGTATCTACAATGAGCAGTTCTTC
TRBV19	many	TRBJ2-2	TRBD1	CASSGTGNTGELFF	TGTGCCAGTAGCGGGACAGGGAACACCGGGGAGCTGTTTTTT
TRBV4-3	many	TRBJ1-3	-	CASSQDTGILGNTIYF	TGCGCCAGCAGCCAAGATACAGGGATTCTGGGAAACACCATATATTTT
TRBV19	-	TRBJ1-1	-	CASSIGRVFENTEAFF	TGTGCCAGTAGTATCGGCAGGGTCTTTGAGAACACTGAAGCTTTCTTT
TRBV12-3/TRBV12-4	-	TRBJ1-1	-	CASSSPREGETEAFF	TGTGCCAGCAGTTCCCCCAGGGAGGGTGAGACTGAAGCTTTCTTT
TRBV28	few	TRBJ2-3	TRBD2	CASSHPRQGGRRTDTQYF	TGTGCCAGCAGCCACCCCCGGCAGGGAGGGCGGCGCACAGATACGCAGTATTTT
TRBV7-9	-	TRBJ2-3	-	CASSYGPFTDTQYF	TGTGCCAGCAGCTACGGGCCCTTCACAGATACGCAGTATTTT
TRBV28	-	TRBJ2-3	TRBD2	CASSILAGGGTDTQYF	TGTGCCAGCAGTATCCTAGCGGGAGGCGGCACAGATACGCAGTATTTT
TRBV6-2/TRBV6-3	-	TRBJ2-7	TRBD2	CASIRLAGGGEQYF	TGTGCCAGCATTCGACTAGCGGGAGGTGGAGAGCAGTACTTC
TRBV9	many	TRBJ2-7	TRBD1	CASSGRPGQGAYEQYF	TGTGCCAGCAGCGGACGTCCGGGACAGGGTGCCTACGAGCAGTACTTC
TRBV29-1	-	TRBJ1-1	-	CSVPNREYTEAFF	TGCAGCGTACCGAACCGGGAGTACACTGAAGCTTTCTTT
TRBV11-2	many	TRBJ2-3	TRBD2	CASSLDRLAGEIWADTQYF	TGTGCCAGCAGCTTAGATCGTCTAGCGGGAGAAATTTGGGCAGATACGCAGTATTTT
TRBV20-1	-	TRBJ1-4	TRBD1	CSARRTGGYLATNEKLFF	TGCAGTGCTAGGAGGACAGGCGGCTATCTTGCAACTAATGAAAAACTGTTTTTT
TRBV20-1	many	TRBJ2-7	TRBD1	CSAHRPGTGADEQYF	TGCAGTGCACACAGACCCGGGACAGGGGCCGACGAGCAGTACTTC
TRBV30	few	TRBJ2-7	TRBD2	CAWRGAGVYEQYF	TGTGCCTGGAGGGGAGCGGGAGTGTACGAGCAGTACTTC
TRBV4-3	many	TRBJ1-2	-	CASSRSQGNYGYTF	TGCGCCAGCAGCCGATCGCAGGGCAACTATGGCTACACCTTC
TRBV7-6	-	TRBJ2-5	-	CASSPGTKRGETQHF	TGTGCCAGCAGTCCCGGAACGAAGAGAGGGGAGACCCAGCACTTC
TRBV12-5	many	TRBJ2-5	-	CASGLALPHSLGSETQYF	TGTGCTAGTGGTTTGGCACTCCCCCACTCCTTGGGATCGGAGACCCAGTACTTC
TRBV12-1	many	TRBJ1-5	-	CASSFESSGVNQPQHF	TGTGCCAGCAGCTTTGAATCTTCAGGGGTAAATCAGCCCCAGCATTTT
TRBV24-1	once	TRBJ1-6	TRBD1	CATSDFPPTGTEVYNSPLHF	TGTGCCACCAGTGATTTCCCCCCCACCGGGACAGAGGTCTATAATTCACCCCTCCACTTT
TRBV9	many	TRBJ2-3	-	CASSGPGGGSRADTQYF	TGTGCCAGCAGCGGCCCGGGGGGCGGGAGTCGGGCAGATACGCAGTATTTT